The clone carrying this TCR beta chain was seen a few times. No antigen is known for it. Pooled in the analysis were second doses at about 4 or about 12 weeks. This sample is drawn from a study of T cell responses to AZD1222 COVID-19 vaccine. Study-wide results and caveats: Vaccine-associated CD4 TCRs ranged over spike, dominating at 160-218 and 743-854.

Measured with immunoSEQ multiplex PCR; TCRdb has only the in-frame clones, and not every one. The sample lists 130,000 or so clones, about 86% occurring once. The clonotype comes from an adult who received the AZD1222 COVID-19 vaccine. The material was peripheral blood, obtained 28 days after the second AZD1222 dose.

The CDR3 reads CAWTSAGGTTEAFF. CDR3 nucleotide sequence: TGTGCCTGGACGTCAGCCGGGGGAACGACTGAAGCTTTCTTT. The chain links TRBV30 to TRBJ1-1, with D perhaps TRBD1 (5 bases). V lost 4 bases, J lost 5 bases, and 17 bases lay in between. Germline values: CDR1 GTSNPN, CDR2 SVGIG (reference sequence). This CDR3 has 14 amino acids.